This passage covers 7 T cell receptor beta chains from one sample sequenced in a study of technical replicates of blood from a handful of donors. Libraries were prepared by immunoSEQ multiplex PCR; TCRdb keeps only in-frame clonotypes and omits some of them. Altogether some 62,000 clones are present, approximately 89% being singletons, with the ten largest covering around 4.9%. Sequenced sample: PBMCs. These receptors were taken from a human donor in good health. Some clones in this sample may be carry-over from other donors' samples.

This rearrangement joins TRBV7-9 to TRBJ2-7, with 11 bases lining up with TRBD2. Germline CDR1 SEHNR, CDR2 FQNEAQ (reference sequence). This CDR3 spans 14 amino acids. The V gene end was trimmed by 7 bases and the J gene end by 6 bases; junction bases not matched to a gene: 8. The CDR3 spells CASTSMLAGGEQYF. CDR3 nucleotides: TGTGCCAGCACCTCCATGCTAGCGGGAGGCGAGCAGTACTTC.

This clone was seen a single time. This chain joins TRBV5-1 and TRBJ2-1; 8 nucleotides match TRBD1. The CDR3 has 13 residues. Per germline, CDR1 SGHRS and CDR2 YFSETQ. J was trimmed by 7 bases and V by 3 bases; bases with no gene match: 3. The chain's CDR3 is CASSSNRGNEQFF. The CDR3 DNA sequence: TGCGCCAGCAGCTCCAACAGGGGGAATGAGCAGTTCTTC.

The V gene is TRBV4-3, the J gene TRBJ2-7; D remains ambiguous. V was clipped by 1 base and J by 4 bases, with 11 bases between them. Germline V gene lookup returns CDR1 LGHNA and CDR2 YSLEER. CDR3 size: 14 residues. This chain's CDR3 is CASSQGHNFYEQYF. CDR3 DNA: TGCGCCAGCAGCCAAGGGCACAATTTTTACGAGCAGTACTTC.

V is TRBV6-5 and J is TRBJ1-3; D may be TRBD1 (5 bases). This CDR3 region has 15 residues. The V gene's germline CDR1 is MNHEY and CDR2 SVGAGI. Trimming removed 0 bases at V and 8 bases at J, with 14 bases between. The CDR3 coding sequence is TGTGCCAGCAGTTACTCGGGCGGTCCGGGGGACACCATATATTTT. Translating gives CASSYSGGPGDTIYF.

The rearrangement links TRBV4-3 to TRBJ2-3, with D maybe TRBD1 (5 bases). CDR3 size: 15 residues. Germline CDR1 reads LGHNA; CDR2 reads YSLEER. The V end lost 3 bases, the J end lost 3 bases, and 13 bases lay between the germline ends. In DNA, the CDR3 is TGCGCCAGCAGCCACGGGCAGGGTGTAACAGATACGCAGTATTTT. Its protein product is CASSHGQGVTDTQYF.

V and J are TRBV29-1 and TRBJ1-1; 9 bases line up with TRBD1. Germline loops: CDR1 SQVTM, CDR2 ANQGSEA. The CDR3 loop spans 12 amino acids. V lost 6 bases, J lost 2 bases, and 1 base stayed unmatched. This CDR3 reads CSVTGGNTEAFF. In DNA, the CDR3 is TGCAGCGTGACAGGGGGTAACACTGAAGCTTTCTTT.

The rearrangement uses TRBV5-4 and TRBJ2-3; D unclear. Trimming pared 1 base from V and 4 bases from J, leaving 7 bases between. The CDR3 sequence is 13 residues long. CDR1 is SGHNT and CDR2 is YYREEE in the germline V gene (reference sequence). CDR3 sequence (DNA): TGTGCCAGCAGCTTGAGAGGTGCAGATACGCAGTATTTT. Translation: CASSLRGADTQYF.